Below are 15 T cell receptor beta chains sequenced from a single sample in a study of cytomegalovirus exposure and HLA in healthy donors. This table comes from immunoSEQ multiplex PCR, and its TCRdb copy is limited to in-frame clones, with some not included. The data contain under 80,000 clones, approximately 93% of them singletons. Sequenced sample: PBMCs. The receptors stem from a woman under 30 in good health and CMV-seropositive.

CDR3 nucleotides: TGTGCCAGCAGTCCGATGCGGGGCATGGAAGCTTTCTTT. Translation gives CASSPMRGMEAFF. J is TRBJ1-1 and V is TRBV27; D is possibly TRBD1 (5 bases). V lost 5 bases, J lost 8 bases, and 15 bases lay in between. Germline CDR1 MNHEY, CDR2 SMNVEV (reference sequence). The CDR3 loop spans 13 amino acids.

CDR3 sequence reads: CASSPDSLNTEAFF. The CDR3 bases are TGTGCCAGTAGTCCCGACAGCTTGAACACTGAAGCTTTCTTT. The J gene is TRBJ1-1, the V gene TRBV19; TRBD1 is a possible D gene (5 bases). Trimming stripped 5 bases from V and 0 bases from J, with 10 bases between. Germline assignment: CDR1 LNHDA and CDR2 SQIVND (reference sequence). This CDR3 is 14 amino acids long.

V is TRBV9 and J is TRBJ1-1; D gene unclear. This CDR3 region has 13 residues. The germline gives CDR1 SGDLS, CDR2 YYNGEE. The V end was cut by 3 bases, the J end by 6 bases, with 12 bases between. CDR3 nucleotide sequence: TGTGCCAGCAGCGCCACTGACACTGCTGAAGCTTTCTTT. Residues: CASSATDTAEAFF.

The rearrangement uses TRBV6-5 and TRBJ2-2; 7 nucleotides agree with TRBD1. The trim removed 6 bases at V and 5 bases at J, leaving 3 bases unmatched. The germline V gene has CDR1 MNHEY and CDR2 SVGAGI. The CDR3 is 13 amino acids. Here the CDR3 reads CASSQTGTGELFF. The DNA of the CDR3 is TGTGCCAGCAGCCAGACAGGGACCGGGGAGCTGTTTTTT.

The chain couples TRBV27 to TRBJ2-7; D is unclear. Germline CDR1 is MNHEY and CDR2 is SMNVEV (reference sequence). V lost 4 bases and J lost 6, with 19 bases in between. CDR3 length: 15 amino acids. CDR3 bases: TGTGCCAGCAGTTGGTCTATGTTACCAACGGGCGAGCAGTACTTC. This encodes CASSWSMLPTGEQYF.

The CDR3 sequence is CASSVAWSSASGDNEQFF. The DNA of the CDR3 is TGTGCCAGCAGCGTAGCTTGGAGCTCGGCTAGCGGAGACAATGAGCAGTTCTTC. The chain links TRBV9 to TRBJ2-1; 7 bases map to TRBD2. V lost 0 bases to trimming and J lost 5 bases; unmatched junction nucleotides: 14. Germline V lookup: CDR1 SGDLS, CDR2 YYNGEE. The length of the CDR3 is 18 residues.

V gene TRBV4-3 combines with J gene TRBJ2-1; D perhaps matches TRBD1 (6 bases). The CDR3 has 17 amino acids. The V and J ends lost 0 bases and 0 bases respectively, with 12 bases between them. Germline V lookup: CDR1 LGHNA, CDR2 YSLEER. The CDR3 sequence is CASSQDLQGSSYNEQFF. Written as DNA, the CDR3 is TGCGCCAGCAGCCAAGACCTCCAGGGGAGCTCCTACAATGAGCAGTTCTTC.

The chain has TRBV11-2 and TRBJ2-3; D ambiguous. This CDR3 comprises 15 residues. The V gene lost 1 base and the J gene lost 0 bases, with 8 bases spanning the gap. CDR1 is SGHAT and CDR2 is FQNNGV in the germline V gene. The CDR3 here is CASSLGPPSTDTQYF. CDR3 sequence (DNA): TGTGCCAGCAGCTTAGGTCCTCCTAGCACAGATACGCAGTATTTT.

By its share, this clone is medium-sized. The chain is built from TRBV19 and TRBJ2-1, with 8 bases identical to TRBD1. Germline CDR1 reads LNHDA; CDR2 reads SQIVND (reference sequence). J gave up 0 bases and V 4 bases, and 2 bases lay outside the gene matches. This CDR3 has 15 residues. This chain's CDR3 is CASSNRGISYNEQFF. The DNA for the CDR3 is TGTGCCAGTAGTAACAGGGGGATCTCCTACAATGAGCAGTTCTTC.

This clone was counted a few times. The rearrangement links TRBV9 to TRBJ2-3; 8 positions agree with TRBD1. Trimming removed 4 bases from V and 6 bases from J; junction bases left unmatched: 13. The length of the CDR3 is 16 residues. Germline V gives CDR1 SGDLS, CDR2 YYNGEE. The CDR3 sequence: CASSPTLRGQWDTQYF. The CDR3 DNA reads TGTGCCAGCAGCCCCACCCTCAGGGGGCAGTGGGATACGCAGTATTTT.

The chain joins TRBV7-9 to TRBJ1-1, with D maybe TRBD1 (6 bases). Per the germline V gene, CDR1 is SEHNR and CDR2 is FQNEAQ (reference sequence). CDR3 length: 16 residues. Between the trimmed V and J ends, which lost 5 bases and 7 bases, there was a span of 23 bases. CDR3 nucleotide sequence: TGTGCCAGCAGCGCCTCGGGGCAGGGGCGTCGGGGTGAAGCTTTCTTT. It yields the protein CASSASGQGRRGEAFF.

The chain carries TRBV30 and TRBJ2-1, with TRBD1 as a possible D gene (5 bases). From germline, CDR1 is GTSNPN and CDR2 SVGIG (reference sequence). This CDR3 is 12 amino acids long. V shed 1 base and J shed 12 bases, with 13 bases lying between them. The CDR3 nucleotides read TGTGCCTGGAGTGATCAGGGCCGCGGGCAGTTCTTC. Residues: CAWSDQGRGQFF.

The chain joins TRBV5-5 to TRBJ2-7, with 8 bases aligning to TRBD2. V lost 0 bases, J lost 5 bases, and 10 bases stayed unmatched. Germline V gives CDR1 SGHKS, CDR2 YYEKEE (reference sequence). This CDR3 has 16 amino acids. CDR3 region: CASSLVWGVSGNEQYF. The DNA of the CDR3 is TGTGCCAGCAGCTTGGTCTGGGGAGTTAGCGGGAACGAGCAGTACTTC.

This chain uses TRBV1 with TRBJ2-1; no DNA check was done on the table's D call, TRBD2. TRBV1 corresponds to a pseudogene. CDR3 length: 16 residues. This chain's CDR3 is CTSSHRTSGSYNEQFF. DNA of the CDR3: TGCACCAGCAGCCATCGGACTAGCGGCTCCTACAATGAGCAGTTCTTC.

This clone appeared a single time. This chain links TRBV7-2 with TRBJ2-3, with no clear D. CDR3 length: 14 amino acids. Trimming shortened V by 2 bases and J by 0 bases, and 6 bases separated the two germline ends. Germline CDR1 and CDR2: SGHTA and FQGNSA. DNA of the CDR3: TGTGCCAGCAGCTTAAGTACTAGCACAGATACGCAGTATTTT. Translating gives CASSLSTSTDTQYF.